The clone carrying this T cell receptor (beta chain) was found once. Its antigen is as yet unknown. The donors were members of the validation cohort comprising approximately 120 subjects, separate from the roughly 670-subject first cohort. This sample stems from a study of cytomegalovirus exposure and HLA in healthy donors. Findings and caveats of the study: Associated with cytomegalovirus, according to the listing, were some 150 TCR beta chains. Specificity for CMV antigens was confirmed in vitro for three of the CMV-associated chains.

Assay used: immunoSEQ multiplex PCR; TCRdb lists only in-frame clones, some missing. The sample carries tens of thousands of clones, approximately 90% recorded once. Sequencing used PBMCs. The receptor was derived from a man between 25 and 39 years old in good health and CMV-seronegative.

DNA of the CDR3: TGTGCCAGCAGTTTAGGACTAAACCGAGTTCGTGGCTACACCTTC. Protein product: CASSLGLNRVRGYTF. V gene TRBV28 combines with J gene TRBJ1-2; D is unclear. From germline, CDR1 is MDHEN and CDR2 SYDVKM. The CDR3 extends over 15 amino acids. Between the trimmed V and J ends, which lost 2 bases and 7 bases, there was a span of 17 bases.